A selection of T cell receptor beta chains follows, all from one sample in a study of radiation and T cells in renal cell carcinoma. Sequencing was performed with immunoSEQ multiplex PCR; in TCRdb, only in-frame clones are kept and a portion is missing. The table has about 88,000 clones, 86% seen once. This material consisted of blood, taken from a patient whose treatment included radiotherapy and nephrectomy. The source of these receptors is a man aged 50 to 60 with renal cell carcinoma. The CDR3 runs from the conserved cysteine through the conserved F or W. The D gene is left open where the match is weak. Size values are once, few and many counts, or a class for expanded clones, and some rows have none.

d_gene,abundance,v_gene,j_gene,len,CDR3nt,CDR3aa
NA,NA,TRBV4-1,TRBJ1-3,15,TGCGCCAGCAGCCAGCAGGGTTGGTATGGAAACACCATATATTTT,CASSQQGWYGNTIYF
NA,NA,TRBV5-4,TRBJ1-1,13,TGTGCCAGCAGCTTGTCGCTGAACACTGAAGCTTTCTTT,CASSLSLNTEAFF
NA,NA,TRBV10-3,TRBJ2-3,16,TGTGCCATCAGTGAGTCGACTCGGGAGTTGCCAGATACGCAGTATTTT,CAISESTRELPDTQYF
NA,once,TRBV5-5,TRBJ2-7,16,TGTGCCAGCAGCCCCGGATTGGGGGGAAGCTCCTACGAGCAGTACTTC,CASSPGLGGSSYEQYF
TRBD2,NA,TRBV12-5,TRBJ2-3,16,TGTGCTAGTGGTTTGGGAGCGGGACTAGGGACAGATACGCAGTATTTT,CASGLGAGLGTDTQYF
NA,NA,TRBV4-3,TRBJ1-5,19,TGCGCCAGCAGCCAAGAGTGGCCCCTTGACCATTATAGCAATCAGCCCCAGCATTTT,CASSQEWPLDHYSNQPQHF
NA,NA,TRBV13,TRBJ1-6,14,TGTGCCAGCACCTCTCTCGACAGTTCTTCACCCCTCCACTTT,CASTSLDSSSPLHF
NA,NA,TRBV9,TRBJ2-3,15,TGTGCCAGCAGCGTAGACGGTAAGGGCACAGATACGCAGTATTTT,CASSVDGKGTDTQYF
TRBD1,NA,TRBV28,TRBJ2-7,13,TGTGCCAGCAGCTTAACAGGGGTAAGCGAGCAGTACTTC,CASSLTGVSEQYF
NA,NA,TRBV4-1,TRBJ1-6,16,TGCGCCAGCAGCCGAGCTACACAGGCTTATAATTCACCCCTCCACTTT,CASSRATQAYNSPLHF
NA,NA,TRBV2,TRBJ2-7,13,TGTGCCAGCAGCGCTTCAGAGCCCTACGAGCAGTACTTC,CASSASEPYEQYF
TRBD2,NA,TRBV15,TRBJ2-7,15,TGTGCCACCAGCACCCAAGCGGGAGCGGTTAGAGAGCAGTACTTC,CATSTQAGAVREQYF
TRBD2,NA,TRBV27,TRBJ2-1,15,TGTGCCAGCAGTTTCGGACTAGCGGAATACAATGAGCAGTTCTTC,CASSFGLAEYNEQFF
TRBD1,once,TRBV5-1,TRBJ1-6,14,TGCGCCAGCAGGGAGGGACAGGGAAATTCACCCCTCCACTTT,CASREGQGNSPLHF
NA,NA,TRBV7-4,TRBJ1-5,16,TGTGCCAGCAGGTATCGTTTGGAGAACACCCACGCGCCCCAGCATTTT,CASRYRLENTHAPQHF
NA,NA,TRBV7-6,TRBJ2-6,15,TGTGCCAGCAGCTTAGCGGGCGCTGGGGCCAACGTCCTGACTTTC,CASSLAGAGANVLTF
NA,NA,TRBV9,TRBJ2-1,17,TGTGCCAGCAGCAAGGGGGCTAGCGCTAGCTCCTACAATGAGCAGTTCTTC,CASSKGASASSYNEQFF
NA,NA,TRBV28,TRBJ1-4,14,TGTGCCAGCAGAAGACAGCCCACGCGTGAAAAACTGTTTTTT,CASRRQPTREKLFF
TRBD1,NA,TRBV28,TRBJ2-7,15,TGTGCCAGCAGACATGACAGGGGGACGAACTACGAGCAGTACTTC,CASRHDRGTNYEQYF
TRBD1,NA,TRBV10-3,TRBJ1-4,16,TGTGCCATCAGTGAGTCGTTCGGGACAGTTAATGAAAAACTGTTTTTT,CAISESFGTVNEKLFF
NA,NA,TRBV5-8,TRBJ1-4,15,TGTGCCAGCCGGTTCTCTTGGGCAGAAAACGAAAAACTGTTTTTT,CASRFSWAENEKLFF
NA,NA,TRBV29-1,TRBJ1-1,13,TGCAGCGCTTTTAACAGGATGAACACTGAAGCTTTCTTT,CSAFNRMNTEAFF
NA,NA,TRBV9,TRBJ1-2,14,TGTGCCAGCAGCGAATGGGGAGGCGACTATGGCTACACCTTC,CASSEWGGDYGYTF
NA,NA,TRBV5-1,TRBJ1-2,12,TGCGCCAGCAGCTTGGCGGGAGATGGCTACACCTTC,CASSLAGDGYTF
NA,once,TRBV19,TRBJ1-5,15,TGTGCCAGTAGTATTGGTCGCGGATCAAATCAGCCCCAGCATTTT,CASSIGRGSNQPQHF
NA,NA,TRBV19,TRBJ1-2,13,TGTGCCAGCAACGTGGGAGATAGATATGGCTACACCTTC,CASNVGDRYGYTF
NA,once,TRBV2,TRBJ1-6,15,TGTGCCAGGACGGACAGAAGCTCCTATAATTCACCCCTCCACTTT,CARTDRSSYNSPLHF
NA,NA,TRBV7-2,TRBJ1-4,14,TGTGCCAGCAGCTTAACGACAGTAAATGAAAAACTGTTTTTT,CASSLTTVNEKLFF
TRBD1,NA,TRBV4-3,TRBJ2-7,15,TGCGCCAGCAGCCCTGGGACAGGGAAGGGCTACGAGCAGTACTTC,CASSPGTGKGYEQYF
TRBD1,NA,TRBV6-5,TRBJ1-1,14,TGTGCCAGCAGTTACCCCGGGACAGGGGGAAAAGCTTTCTTT,CASSYPGTGGKAFF
NA,once,TRBV4-2,TRBJ2-1,17,TGTGCCAGCAGCCAAGGGTTTGTTGGGGGCCTACACGATGAGCAGTTCTTC,CASSQGFVGGLHDEQFF
NA,NA,TRBV5-5,TRBJ1-2,13,TGTGCCAGCAGCTTGGACGGGAACTATGGCTACACCTTC,CASSLDGNYGYTF
NA,once,TRBV7-9,TRBJ1-3,15,TGTGCCAGCAGCTACAGGGTCTCCTCTGGAAACACCATATATTTT,CASSYRVSSGNTIYF
NA,NA,TRBV27,TRBJ2-1,13,TGTGCCAGCAGTTTTTTCTCCTACAATGAGCAGTTCTTC,CASSFFSYNEQFF
TRBD2,few,TRBV18,TRBJ2-7,16,TGTGCCAGCTCACGAGGACTAGCGGGACTCTTGCTCGAGCAGTACTTC,CASSRGLAGLLLEQYF
NA,NA,TRBV9,TRBJ1-1,14,TGTGCCAGCAGCCCGGTTACTACGAACACTGAAGCTTTCTTT,CASSPVTTNTEAFF
NA,NA,TRBV5-1,TRBJ1-1,14,TGCGCCAGCAGCTTGCAGGGGATGAACACTGAAGCTTTCTTT,CASSLQGMNTEAFF
NA,NA,TRBV10-2,TRBJ1-5,13,TGCGCCAGCAGTGAGGGTCAAGTTCAGCCCCAGCATTTT,CASSEGQVQPQHF
NA,NA,TRBV5-6,TRBJ1-1,15,TGTGCCAGCAGCCAACCCACGGCAGGTAAGACTGAAGCTTTCTTT,CASSQPTAGKTEAFF
NA,NA,TRBV19,TRBJ1-5,13,TGTGCCAGTAGCCGACAGGGCAATCAGCCCCAGCATTTT,CASSRQGNQPQHF
NA,NA,TRBV2,TRBJ2-7,14,TGTGCCAGCAGTGAAGCTGCTTCCAACTACGAGCAGTACTTC,CASSEAASNYEQYF
NA,NA,TRBV7-6,TRBJ2-3,15,TGTGCCAGCAGCTTATATATCGCTAGCACAGATACGCAGTATTTT,CASSLYIASTDTQYF
TRBD2,NA,TRBV5-1,TRBJ2-5,17,TGCGCCAGCAGCTTGGCCCCTGCTAGCGGGCGACAAGAGACCCAGTACTTC,CASSLAPASGRQETQYF
NA,NA,TRBV25-1,TRBJ1-5,14,TGTGCCAGCAGTGATACAGGGTCAAATCAGCCCCAGCATTTT,CASSDTGSNQPQHF
NA,NA,TRBV11-3,TRBJ1-1,13,TGTGCCAGCAGCTTAGGAGTGAACACTGAAGCTTTCTTT,CASSLGVNTEAFF
TRBD1,NA,TRBV5-5,TRBJ2-5,20,TGTGCCAGCAGCCCGGCCTTGCACCGACTCGGGACAGGGCCTCAAGAGACCCAGTACTTC,CASSPALHRLGTGPQETQYF
NA,NA,TRBV4-2,TRBJ2-1,13,TGTGCCAGCAGCCAAGATAAGGGAGGTGAGCAGTTCTTC,CASSQDKGGEQFF
NA,NA,TRBV30,TRBJ2-7,15,TGTGCCTCCCGAAAGGGGGGGGTGGATGCCTACGAGCAGTACTTC,CASRKGGVDAYEQYF
NA,NA,TRBV27,TRBJ2-7,14,TGTGCCAGCAGCCGCGCCCAGGGAGCCTACGAGCAGTACTTC,CASSRAQGAYEQYF
TRBD2,NA,TRBV7-9,TRBJ2-2,17,TGTGCCAGCAGCTTCCGAGCGGGAGGGACGGACACCGGGGAGCTGTTTTTT,CASSFRAGGTDTGELFF
TRBD1,NA,TRBV4-1,TRBJ2-7,14,TGCGCCAGCAGTTATTCAGGGGGCGACTACGAGCAGTACTTC,CASSYSGGDYEQYF
NA,NA,TRBV7-2,TRBJ2-3,14,TGTGCCAGCAGCCCAGTGGCCCGAGAGGATACGCAGTATTTT,CASSPVAREDTQYF
NA,NA,TRBV7-8,TRBJ2-7,16,TGTGCCAGCAGCCCCGTCCAAGCGGTCTTATCCTACGAGCAGTACTTC,CASSPVQAVLSYEQYF
NA,NA,TRBV6-4,TRBJ1-2,14,TGTGCCAGCAGCCCTCAGGGTTTCCACCATGGCTACACCTTC,CASSPQGFHHGYTF
NA,NA,TRBV9,TRBJ2-3,13,TGTGCCAGCAGTCGGGGGCACACAGATACGCAGTATTTT,CASSRGHTDTQYF
TRBD2,NA,TRBV10-3,TRBJ2-1,12,TGTGCCACCGTTCGGGAGGGCAATGAGCAGTTCTTC,CATVREGNEQFF
TRBD1,NA,TRBV9,TRBJ1-2,16,TGTGCCAGCAGCGTAGACCCGACAGGGCAAAACTATGGCTACACCTTC,CASSVDPTGQNYGYTF
TRBD2,NA,TRBV5-4,TRBJ2-1,16,TGTGCCAGCAGCTTGGGACTAGCGGGGGGGCGCGTTGAGCAGTTCTTC,CASSLGLAGGRVEQFF
NA,few,TRBV4-1,TRBJ1-4,14,TGCGCCAGCAGCCCACCGGCAACCCGGGAAAAACTGTTTTTT,CASSPPATREKLFF